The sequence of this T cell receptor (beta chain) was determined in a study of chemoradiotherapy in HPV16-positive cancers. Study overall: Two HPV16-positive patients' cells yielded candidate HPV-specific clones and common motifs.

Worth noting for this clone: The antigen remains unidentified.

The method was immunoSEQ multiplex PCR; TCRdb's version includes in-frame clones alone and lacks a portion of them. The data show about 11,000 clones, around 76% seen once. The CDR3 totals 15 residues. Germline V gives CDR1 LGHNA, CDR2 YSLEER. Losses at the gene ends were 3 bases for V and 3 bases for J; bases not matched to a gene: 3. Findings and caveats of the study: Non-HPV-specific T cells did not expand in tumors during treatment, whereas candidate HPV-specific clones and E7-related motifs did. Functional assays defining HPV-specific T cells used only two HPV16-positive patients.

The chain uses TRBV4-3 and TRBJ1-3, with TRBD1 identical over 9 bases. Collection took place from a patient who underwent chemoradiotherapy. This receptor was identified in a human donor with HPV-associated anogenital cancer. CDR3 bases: TGCGCCAGCAGCCAGGGGACAGGGAGTGGAAACACCATATATTTT. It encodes CASSQGTGSGNTIYF.